This T cell receptor (beta chain) was recorded in a study of cytomegalovirus exposure and HLA in healthy donors. Primers for the PCR totalled 60 Vbeta and 13 Jbeta. This table comes from immunoSEQ multiplex PCR, and its TCRdb copy is limited to in-frame clones, with some not included. The profile shows some 150,000 clones, roughly 85% of them singletons. The CDR3 has 14 amino acids. The V gene lost 4 bases and the J gene lost 2 bases, with 13 bases spanning the gap. CDR1 is SGHDT, CDR2 YYEEEE, per germline. This clonotype was sampled from a woman aged 25 to 39 in good health and CMV-seronegative. The V call is TRBV5-6, the J call TRBJ2-7; possible D gene TRBD1, 6 bases. The sequencing sample was made of PBMCs. The CDR3: CASSLYRDPYEQYF. The CDR3 DNA reads as TGTGCCAGCAGCCTCTACAGGGACCCCTACGAGCAGTACTTC.